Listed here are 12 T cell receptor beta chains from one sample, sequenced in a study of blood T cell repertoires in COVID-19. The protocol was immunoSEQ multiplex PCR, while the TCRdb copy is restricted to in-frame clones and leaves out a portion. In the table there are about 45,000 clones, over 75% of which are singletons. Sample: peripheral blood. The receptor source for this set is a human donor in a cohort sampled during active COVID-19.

CDR3 coding DNA: TGTGCCGCGGGGTCGGATGAAGCTTTCTTT. It is translated as CAAGSDEAFF. The J gene is TRBJ1-1, the V gene TRBV6-6; D gene uncertain. Germline V lookup: CDR1 MNHNY, CDR2 SVGAGI (reference sequence). Deletions cut 11 bases from V and 7 bases from J, with 11 bases between. The CDR3 spans 10 residues.

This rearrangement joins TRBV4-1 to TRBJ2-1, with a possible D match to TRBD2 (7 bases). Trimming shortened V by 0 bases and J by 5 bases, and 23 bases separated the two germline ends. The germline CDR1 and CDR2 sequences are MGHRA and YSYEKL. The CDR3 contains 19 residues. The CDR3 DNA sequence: TGCGCCAGCAGCCAAGATCCCGGGGGCGCGGCTAGCGGTGACAATGAGCAGTTCTTC. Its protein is CASSQDPGGAASGDNEQFF.

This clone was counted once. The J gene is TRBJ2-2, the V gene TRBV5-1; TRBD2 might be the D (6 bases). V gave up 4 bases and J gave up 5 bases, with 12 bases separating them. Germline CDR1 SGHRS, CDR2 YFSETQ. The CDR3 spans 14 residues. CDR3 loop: CASSTPAGTGELFF. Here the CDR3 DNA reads TGCGCCAGCAGCACACCTGCGGGGACCGGGGAGCTGTTTTTT.

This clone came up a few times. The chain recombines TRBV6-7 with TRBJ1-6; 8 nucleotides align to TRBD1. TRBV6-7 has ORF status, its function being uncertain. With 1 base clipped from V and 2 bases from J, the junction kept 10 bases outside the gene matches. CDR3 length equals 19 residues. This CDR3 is CASSYWRRGRLPYNSPLHF. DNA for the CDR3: TGTGCCAGCAGTTACTGGCGCAGGGGGCGTCTTCCCTATAATTCACCCCTCCACTTT.

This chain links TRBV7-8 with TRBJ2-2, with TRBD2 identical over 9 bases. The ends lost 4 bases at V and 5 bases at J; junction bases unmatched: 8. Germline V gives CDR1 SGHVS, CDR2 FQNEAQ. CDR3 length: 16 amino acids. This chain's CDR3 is CASSSRGGRGTGELFF. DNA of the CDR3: TGTGCCAGCAGCTCTCGCGGCGGGAGGGGAACCGGGGAGCTGTTTTTT.

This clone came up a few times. DNA for the CDR3: TGTGCCAGCAGTGAGAGGGGGCAGAATGAGCAGTTCTTC. Translation gives CASSERGQNEQFF. The chain joins TRBV2 to TRBJ2-1; TRBD1 matches at 7 bases. Unmatched junction bases numbered 3, after V lost 3 bases and J lost 7 bases. The CDR3 runs 13 residues. Germline CDR1 reads SNHLY; CDR2 reads FYNNEI.

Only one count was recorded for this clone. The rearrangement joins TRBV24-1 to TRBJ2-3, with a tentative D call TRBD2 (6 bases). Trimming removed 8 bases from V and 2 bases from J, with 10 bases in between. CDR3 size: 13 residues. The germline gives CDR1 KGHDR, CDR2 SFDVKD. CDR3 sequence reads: CATMGTYTDTQYF. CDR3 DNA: TGTGCCACCATGGGGACTTACACAGATACGCAGTATTTT.

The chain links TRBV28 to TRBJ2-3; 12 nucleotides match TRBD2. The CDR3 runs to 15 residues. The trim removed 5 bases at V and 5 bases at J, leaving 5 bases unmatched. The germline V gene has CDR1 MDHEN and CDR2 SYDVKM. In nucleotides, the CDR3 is TGTGCCAGCAGTCGCCGACTAGCGGGAGTAGATACGCAGTATTTT. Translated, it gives CASSRRLAGVDTQYF.

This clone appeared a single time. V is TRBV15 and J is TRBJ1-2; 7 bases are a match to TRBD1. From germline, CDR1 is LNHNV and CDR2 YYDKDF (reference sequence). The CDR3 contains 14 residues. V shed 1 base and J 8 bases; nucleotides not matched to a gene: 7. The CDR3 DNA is TGTGCCACCAGCAGAGCCGGGACAGTCTTAGGCTACACCTTC. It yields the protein CATSRAGTVLGYTF. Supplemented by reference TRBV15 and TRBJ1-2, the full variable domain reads DAMVIQNPRYQVTQFGKPVTLSCSQTLNHNVMYWYQQKSSQAPKLLFHYYDKDFNNEADTPDNFQSRRPNTSFCFLDIRSPGLGDTAMYLCATSRAGTVLGYTFGSGTRLTVV.

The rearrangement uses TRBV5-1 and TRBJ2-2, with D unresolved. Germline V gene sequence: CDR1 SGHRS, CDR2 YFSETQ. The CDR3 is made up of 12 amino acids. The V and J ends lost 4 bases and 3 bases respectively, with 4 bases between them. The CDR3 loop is CASSPDTGELFF. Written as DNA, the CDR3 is TGCGCCAGCAGCCCAGACACCGGGGAGCTGTTTTTT.

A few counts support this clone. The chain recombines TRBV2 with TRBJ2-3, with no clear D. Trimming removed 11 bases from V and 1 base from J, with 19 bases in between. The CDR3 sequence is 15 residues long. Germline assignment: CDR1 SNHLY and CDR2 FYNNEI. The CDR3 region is CALSVRMLGTDTQYF. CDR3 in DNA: TGTGCCCTCAGCGTTAGGATGCTCGGCACAGATACGCAGTATTTT.

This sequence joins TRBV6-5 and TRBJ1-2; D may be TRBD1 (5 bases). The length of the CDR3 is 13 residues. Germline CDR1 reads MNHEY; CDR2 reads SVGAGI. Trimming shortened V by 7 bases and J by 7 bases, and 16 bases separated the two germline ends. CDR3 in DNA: TGTGCCAGCATCAGCCCGGGGGAGGGTGGCTACACCTTC. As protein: CASISPGEGGYTF.